The present entry profiles one TCR beta chain with its context. These data come from a study of CD8 T cells in Susac syndrome. The multiple sclerosis control cohort comprised treatment-naive individuals presenting with stable or active relapsing-remitting disease. The authors negatively isolated CD8+ and CD4+ T cells and FACS-enriched TEMRA cells. Between the trimmed V and J ends, which lost 3 bases and 8 bases, there was a span of 10 bases. The germline V gene has CDR1 SGHAT and CDR2 FQNNGV. This CDR3 comprises 12 residues. Random hexamers were used to reverse transcribe 0.5 to 1 ug of RNA. Amplification of TCR beta CDR3 used immunoSEQ multiplex PCR across 54 Vbeta and 13 Jbeta. TCRdb re-called the immunoSEQ multiplex PCR reads with MiXCR, one entry per CDR3 protein. The sample carries 200,000 to 300,000 distinct CDR3 sequences, roughly 93% recorded once.

The sequence came from a human donor with multiple sclerosis. The material sequenced was CD4+ T cells from PBMCs. J is TRBJ1-1 and V is TRBV11-2; the D is unclear. For the CDR3, the DNA is TGTGCCAGCAGCTTTCTGGGGTTGGAAGCTTTCTTT. Protein sequence: CASSFLGLEAFF.